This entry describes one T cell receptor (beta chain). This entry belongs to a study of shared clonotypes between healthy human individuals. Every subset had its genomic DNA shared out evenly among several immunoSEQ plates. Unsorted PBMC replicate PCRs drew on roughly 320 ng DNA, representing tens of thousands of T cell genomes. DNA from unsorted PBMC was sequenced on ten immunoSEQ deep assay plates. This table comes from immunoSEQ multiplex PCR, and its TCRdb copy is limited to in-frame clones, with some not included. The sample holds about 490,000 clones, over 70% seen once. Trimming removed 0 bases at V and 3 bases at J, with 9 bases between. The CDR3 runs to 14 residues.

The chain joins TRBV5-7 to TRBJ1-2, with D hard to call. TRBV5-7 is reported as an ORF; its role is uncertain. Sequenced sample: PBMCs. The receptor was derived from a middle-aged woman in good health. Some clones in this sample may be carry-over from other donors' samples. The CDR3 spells CASSLGRSDYGYTF. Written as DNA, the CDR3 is TGTGCCAGCAGCTTGGGGAGAAGCGACTATGGCTACACCTTC.